The 21 T cell receptor beta chains listed next were all sequenced from one sample in a study of cytomegalovirus exposure and HLA in healthy donors. In the PCR, 60 Vbeta and 13 Jbeta primers were used. Repertoires were generated with immunoSEQ multiplex PCR, while TCRdb's copy carries only in-frame clones and drops some. Of 120,000 or so clones detected, approximately 76% appear once; the ten largest clones hold approximately 16%. Sample: PBMCs. The receptors here all came from a man between 50 and 59 years old in good health and CMV-seropositive.

The rearrangement links TRBV5-6 to TRBJ2-7; 16 bases line up with TRBD2. The germline CDR1 and CDR2 sequences are SGHDT and YYEEEE. The ends lost 2 bases at V and 2 bases at J; junction bases unmatched: 7. This CDR3 has 18 residues. CDR3 DNA sequence: TGTGCCAGCAGCTTCGGGACTAGCGGGAGGGCCGTGGCCTACGAGCAGTACTTC. The encoded protein is CASSFGTSGRAVAYEQYF.

The genes are TRBV27 and TRBJ2-1; D may be TRBD1 (5 bases). V was trimmed by 6 bases and J by 12 bases, leaving 15 bases between them. CDR3 length: 12 amino acids. The V gene's germline CDR1 is MNHEY and CDR2 SMNVEV (reference sequence). The CDR3 DNA follows: TGTGCCAGCAGCCTCGTAGGGGTTGGGCAGTTCTTC. Translation: CASSLVGVGQFF.

In the case of this clone: At one end the junction does not follow the germline gene, possibly because of a read error. The chain couples TRBV2 to TRBJ1-5; TRBD1 aligns across 8 bases. The germline gives CDR1 SNHLY, CDR2 FYNNEI. This CDR3 region has 14 residues. CDR3 amino acids: CSSSYGQGGQPQHF. The CDR3 nucleotides are TGTTCCAGCAGCTACGGACAGGGCGGACAGCCCCAGCATTTT.

The V gene is TRBV4-2, the J gene TRBJ2-7; 7 bases fit TRBD2. J was trimmed by 0 bases and V by 5 bases; bases with no gene match: 4. Looked up from germline, CDR1 is LGHNA and CDR2 is YNFKEQ. This CDR3 has 14 residues. CDR3 in DNA: TGTGCCAGCAGCATTCCGGGGGGCTCCTACGAGCAGTACTTC. It translates to CASSIPGGSYEQYF.

The rearrangement links TRBV27 to TRBJ2-3; TRBD2 agrees at 9 bases. J lost 0 bases, V lost 8 bases, and 9 bases had no gene match. Germline values: CDR1 MNHEY, CDR2 SMNVEV (reference sequence). The CDR3 runs to 16 residues. CDR3 in amino acids: CASGGPTSGSTDTQYF. CDR3 bases: TGTGCCAGCGGGGGTCCAACTAGCGGGAGCACAGATACGCAGTATTTT.

The chain links TRBV25-1 to TRBJ2-4; TRBD1 aligns across 7 bases. Germline-derived CDR1 and CDR2 are MGHDK and SYGVNS. V gave up 3 bases and J gave up 4 bases; unmatched junction bases: 6. The CDR3 is 15 residues long. The CDR3 is CASSEPGQVKNIQYF. CDR3 bases: TGTGCCAGCAGTGAGCCCGGACAGGTGAAAAACATTCAGTACTTC.

This clone was observed a single time. This chain connects TRBV27 to TRBJ2-7, with 12 bases fitting TRBD2. CDR1 is MNHEY, CDR2 SMNVEV, per germline (reference sequence). CDR3 length: 16 amino acids. V lost 6 bases, J lost 8 bases, and 14 bases stayed unmatched. In DNA, the CDR3 is TGTGCCAGCAGCCTGACTAGCGGGAGACGTCTTCTTCAGCAGTACTTC. It encodes CASSLTSGRRLLQQYF.

CDR3: CASSKWAAGEETQYF. The CDR3 coding sequence is TGTGCCAGCTCCAAGTGGGCAGCGGGAGAAGAGACCCAGTACTTC. The chain recombines TRBV28 with TRBJ2-5, with TRBD2 matching over 8 bases. Germline values: CDR1 MDHEN, CDR2 SYDVKM. CDR3 length: 15 amino acids. V gave up 8 bases and J gave up 3 bases; unmatched junction bases: 11.

The chain uses TRBV27 and TRBJ2-1; D remains ambiguous. Germline V gene sequence: CDR1 MNHEY, CDR2 SMNVEV (reference sequence). This CDR3 has 14 amino acids. Trimming removed 3 bases at V and 0 bases at J, with 6 bases between. DNA for the CDR3: TGTGCCAGCAGTTTGCGGAGCTCCTACAATGAGCAGTTCTTC. This codes for CASSLRSSYNEQFF.

In DNA, the CDR3 is TGTGCCAGCAGCTTAGCGCGAGGGACTAGCGGATCAGATACGCAGTATTTT. Amino acid sequence: CASSLARGTSGSDTQYF. The chain joins TRBV7-2 to TRBJ2-3, with 11 bases lining up with TRBD2. The CDR3 covers 17 residues. CDR1 is SGHTA and CDR2 is FQGNSA in the germline V gene. J gave up 4 bases and V 0 bases, and 6 bases lay outside the gene matches. The complete variable domain, with remaining parts taken from reference TRBV7-2 and TRBJ2-3, reads GAGVSQSPSNKVTEKGKDVELRCDPISGHTALYWYRQSLGQGLEFLIYFQGNSAPDKSGLPSDRFSAERTGGSVSTLTIQRTQQEDSAVYLCASSLARGTSGSDTQYFGPGTRLTVL.

The chain carries TRBV27 and TRBJ1-6; D unclear. The CDR3 is 15 amino acids. Germline CDR1 reads MNHEY; CDR2 reads SMNVEV (reference sequence). V lost 2 bases, J lost 7 bases, and 12 bases lay in between. CDR3 protein: CASSLRPGGNSPLHF. The DNA for the CDR3 is TGTGCCAGCAGTTTACGTCCGGGTGGCAATTCACCCCTCCACTTT.

This clone was detected only a few times. The CDR3 reads CASSLSTGVRGANVLTF. As DNA, the CDR3 is TGCGCCAGCAGCCTATCGACAGGGGTACGTGGGGCCAACGTCCTGACTTTC. The rearrangement uses TRBV5-1 and TRBJ2-6; TRBD1 matches at 8 bases. This CDR3 is built from 17 residues. Germline lookup yields CDR1 SGHRS and CDR2 YFSETQ. Germline trimming cut 4 bases from V and 3 bases from J; bases unmatched to any gene: 9.

J is TRBJ2-7 and V is TRBV5-1, with D possibly TRBD2 on 6 matching bases. Germline values: CDR1 SGHRS, CDR2 YFSETQ. This CDR3 contains 13 residues. With 4 bases removed from V and 2 bases from J, the gap between germline ends came to 10 bases. CDR3 nucleotide sequence: TGCGCCAGCAGCCTCCGGGAGACCTACGAGCAGTACTTC. Amino acids: CASSLRETYEQYF.

The V and J genes are TRBV5-1 and TRBJ1-1; no clear D. Trimming took off 2 bases at V and 4 bases at J, with 15 bases between the two ends. The length of the CDR3 is 15 residues. Germline CDR1 SGHRS, CDR2 YFSETQ. CDR3 DNA sequence: TGCGCCAGCAGCTTCAATCCCCTCGGGAGCACTGAAGCTTTCTTT. Amino acid sequence: CASSFNPLGSTEAFF.

The genes are TRBV29-1 and TRBJ2-5, with TRBD2 identical over 7 bases. Germline V gives CDR1 SQVTM, CDR2 ANQGSEA. This CDR3 spans 13 amino acids. The trim removed 1 base at V and 6 bases at J, leaving 5 bases unmatched. CDR3 in amino acids: CSVEVGGGKTQYF. DNA for the CDR3: TGCAGCGTTGAAGTGGGCGGGGGTAAGACCCAGTACTTC.

The rearrangement links TRBV4-1 to TRBJ2-3, with TRBD2 matching 10 bases. CDR3 length: 16 residues. The V gene's germline CDR1 is MGHRA and CDR2 YSYEKL. V lost 3 bases, J lost 1 base, and 4 bases stayed unmatched. CDR3 bases: TGCGCCAGCAGCCAGAGCGGGACTAGCGGCACAGATACGCAGTATTTT. Translation gives CASSQSGTSGTDTQYF.

This sequence joins TRBV28 and TRBJ2-7; 7 bases align to TRBD2. The CDR3 is 18 amino acids. CDR1 MDHEN and CDR2 SYDVKM come from the germline V gene. With 3 bases clipped from V and 1 base from J, the junction kept 15 bases outside the gene matches. CDR3 loop: CASSLDLQGGGGSYEQYF. In DNA form, the CDR3 reads TGTGCCAGCAGTTTGGACTTACAAGGTGGCGGGGGTTCCTACGAGCAGTACTTC.

The J gene is TRBJ1-2, the V gene TRBV6-5, with 10 bases matching TRBD1. The V and J ends lost 9 bases and 1 base, in that order; junction bases with no gene match: 5. In germline, CDR1 is MNHEY, CDR2 SVGAGI. The CDR3 contains 14 residues. CDR3 DNA: TGTGCCAGTAAGGGGACAGGGGTTAACTATGGCTACACCTTC. Residues: CASKGTGVNYGYTF.

The CDR3 protein is CASRTLAEGNQPQHF. The CDR3 nucleotides read TGTGCCAGTCGAACCTTAGCGGAGGGCAATCAGCCCCAGCATTTT. V usage is TRBV19 and J usage is TRBJ1-5; D call uncertain. V was cut by 8 bases and J by 2 bases, with 16 bases left in between. The germline CDR1 and CDR2 sequences are LNHDA and SQIVND (reference sequence). The CDR3 runs 15 residues.

The genes are TRBV21-1 and TRBJ2-7; the D segment call TRBD2 is taken from the table without a DNA check. TRBV21-1 is shown as a pseudogene. This CDR3 has 12 amino acids. The CDR3 is CASSKKSGVQYF. CDR3 DNA: TGTGCCAGCAGCAAAAAGAGCGGGGTACAGTACTTC.

The CDR3 is CASSLGGSTNRYEQYF. In DNA form, the CDR3 reads TGCGCCAGCAGCTTGGGTGGCTCCACAAACCGCTACGAGCAGTACTTC. The chain carries TRBV5-1 and TRBJ2-7; D is unresolved. Trimming shortened V by 0 bases and J by 3 bases, and 16 bases separated the two germline ends. The CDR3 runs 16 residues. Germline V gene sequence: CDR1 SGHRS, CDR2 YFSETQ.